A single sample is the source of the 7 T cell receptor beta chains below, sequenced in a study of Graves' ophthalmopathy and Graves' hyperthyroidism. Amplification from RNA transcripts yielded the TCR beta CDR3 regions. Second-round multiplex PCR followed a first-round RT-PCR using HTBI primers. TCRdb ran MiXCR on the multiplex PCR reads and lists one entry per CDR3 protein. The sample lists almost 750,000 distinct CDR3 sequences; 35% to 50% were seen once. The source material was peripheral blood. These receptors came from an adult man with Graves' ophthalmopathy.

There are many counts of this clonotype. This chain connects TRBV7-9 to TRBJ1-5, with D hard to call. From germline, CDR1 is SEHNR and CDR2 FQNEAQ (reference sequence). The CDR3 totals 15 residues. V was trimmed by 8 bases and J by 5 bases, leaving 19 bases between them. The CDR3 nucleotides read TGTGCCAGCCAGAGATTCGACACCGGGGATCAGCCCCAGCATTTT. As protein: CASQRFDTGDQPQHF.

Comment on this clonotype: This could be a read error, since a much larger clone is one nucleotide away. The rearrangement uses TRBV9 and TRBJ1-2, with 10 bases aligning to TRBD1. After removal of 6 bases from V and 2 bases from J, the junction contained 10 bases not matched to a gene. The CDR3 sequence is 16 residues long. The germline V gene encodes CDR1 SGDLS and CDR2 YYNGEE. CDR3 amino acids: CASTLGTGERNYGYTF. The CDR3 region has the DNA TGTGCCAGCACCCTTGGGACAGGGGAAAGGAACTATGGCTACACCTTC.

This CDR3 is CASSLAPGTGDEQYF. The DNA for the CDR3 is TGTGCCAGCAGCTTAGCCCCCGGGACAGGGGACGAGCAGTACTTC. J is TRBJ2-7 and V is TRBV11-2; 10 bases match TRBD1. CDR1 and CDR2 (germline): SGHAT, FQNNGV. The CDR3 is made up of 15 amino acids. Losses at the gene ends were 1 base for V and 5 bases for J; bases not matched to a gene: 5.

This clonotype has only one observation. The chain links TRBV20-1 to TRBJ1-3; 8 bases match TRBD1. Germline loops: CDR1 DFQATT, CDR2 SNEGSKA (reference sequence). This CDR3 is 14 amino acids long. With 6 bases clipped from V and 4 bases from J, the junction kept 8 bases outside the gene matches. The chain's CDR3 is CSALGQGTGNTIYF. The CDR3 DNA follows: TGCAGTGCCTTAGGACAGGGTACAGGAAACACCATATATTTT.

This clonotype has ten or more counts. The rearrangement uses TRBV19 and TRBJ1-5, with D perhaps TRBD1 (5 bases). Germline V gene sequence: CDR1 LNHDA, CDR2 SQIVND (reference sequence). Trimming removed 6 bases from V and 4 bases from J, with 13 bases in between. This CDR3 comprises 14 residues. CDR3 loop: CASRREGRNQPQHF. CDR3 coding DNA: TGTGCCAGTAGGAGGGAGGGGAGGAATCAGCCCCAGCATTTT.

Notes on this clonotype: This clone may be a read error of a much larger clone one base away. The chain couples TRBV2 to TRBJ1-3; D perhaps matches TRBD1 (5 bases). Germline CDR1 is SNHLY and CDR2 is FYNNEI. Trimming removed 10 bases from V and 0 bases from J, with 13 bases in between. CDR3 size: 14 residues. CDR3 amino acids: CATRGDYSGNTIYF. In DNA form, the CDR3 reads TGTGCCACCCGAGGGGATTACTCTGGAAACACCATATATTTT.

This clonotype appeared a single time. CDR3 region: CASSLGSGRAYEQYF. The CDR3 bases are TGTGCCAGCAGCTTAGGAAGCGGGAGGGCCTACGAGCAGTACTTC. The V call is TRBV11-2, the J call TRBJ2-7; 10 bases agree with TRBD2. Looked up from germline, CDR1 is SGHAT and CDR2 is FQNNGV. V dropped 1 base and J dropped 2; count of bases not matched to a gene: 2. This CDR3 contains 15 residues. Based on the CDR3 plus reference TRBV11-2 and TRBJ2-7, the full variable domain is EAGVAQSPRYKIIEKRQSVAFWCNPISGHATLYWYQQILGQGPKLLIQFQNNGVVDDSQLPKDRFSAERLKGVDSTLKIQPAKLEDSAVYLCASSLGSGRAYEQYFGPGTRLTVT.